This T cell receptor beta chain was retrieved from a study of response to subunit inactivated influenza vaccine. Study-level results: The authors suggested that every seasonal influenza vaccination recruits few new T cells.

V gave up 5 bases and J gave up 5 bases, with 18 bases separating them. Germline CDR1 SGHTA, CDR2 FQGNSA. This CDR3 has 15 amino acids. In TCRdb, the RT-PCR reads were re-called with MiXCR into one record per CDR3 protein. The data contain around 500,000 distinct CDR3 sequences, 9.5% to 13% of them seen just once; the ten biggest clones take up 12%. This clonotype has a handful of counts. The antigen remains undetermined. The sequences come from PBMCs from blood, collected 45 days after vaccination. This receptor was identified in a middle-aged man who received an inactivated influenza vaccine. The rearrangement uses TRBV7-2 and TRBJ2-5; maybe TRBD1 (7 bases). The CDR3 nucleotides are TGTGCCAGCAGCATAAGACAGGGAGGCACGGAGACCCAGTACTTC. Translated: CASSIRQGGTETQYF. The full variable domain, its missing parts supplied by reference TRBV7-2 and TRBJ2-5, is GAGVSQSPSNKVTEKGKDVELRCDPISGHTALYWYRQSLGQGLEFLIYFQGNSAPDKSGLPSDRFSAERTGGSVSTLTIQRTQQEDSAVYLCASSIRQGGTETQYFGPGTRLLVL.